The 18 T cell receptor beta chains below were found in one sample sequenced in a study of blood T cell repertoires in COVID-19. This table comes from immunoSEQ multiplex PCR, and its TCRdb copy is limited to in-frame clones, with some not included. The table has roughly 200,000 clones, about three quarters seen once; the top ten hold 8.6%. The sample was peripheral blood. These receptors were obtained from a woman aged 45-59 years with active or convalescent COVID-19.

This clone was observed once. The genes are TRBV7-2 and TRBJ1-5; 9 nucleotides match TRBD1. Germline V gives CDR1 SGHTA, CDR2 FQGNSA. J was trimmed by 6 bases and V by 3 bases; bases with no gene match: 0. This CDR3 region has 13 residues. The CDR3 loop is CASSLTGGQPQHF. For the CDR3, the DNA is TGTGCCAGCAGCTTGACAGGGGGTCAGCCCCAGCATTTT.

The V gene is TRBV5-4, the J gene TRBJ2-1; perhaps TRBD2 as D (5 bases). CDR1 is SGHNT, CDR2 YYREEE, per germline (reference sequence). Trimming pared 6 bases from V and 3 bases from J, leaving 13 bases between. The CDR3 covers 14 residues. The CDR3 spells CASTSGMVYNEQFF. Here the CDR3 DNA reads TGTGCCAGCACCTCGGGGATGGTCTACAATGAGCAGTTCTTC.

Points on this clone: One end of the junction fails to match germline, which may point to a read error. The V call is TRBV2, the J call TRBJ2-7, with 7 bases fitting TRBD2. CDR3 length equals 15 residues. Germline values: CDR1 SNHLY, CDR2 FYNNEI. CDR3 bases: TGTGCCAGCAATGAAAGGCTAGCGGTATCCTACGAGCAGTACTTC. Translating gives CASNERLAVSYEQYF.

This chain joins TRBV6-5 and TRBJ2-7, with 11 bases aligning to TRBD2. There are 15 residues in the CDR3. J gave up 5 bases and V 6 bases, and 9 bases lay outside the gene matches. Germline CDR1 MNHEY, CDR2 SVGAGI. CDR3 in amino acids: CASRDGTSGRDEQYF. The CDR3 DNA reads as TGTGCCAGCAGGGACGGGACTAGCGGACGTGACGAGCAGTACTTC.

The V call is TRBV6-2 or TRBV6-3, the J call TRBJ2-1, with TRBD2 matching over 9 bases. The germline V gene encodes CDR1 MNHEY and CDR2 SVGEGT. The CDR3 is 14 residues long. The V segment lost 5 bases and the J segment 3 bases; nucleotides outside the gene matches: 2. CDR3: CASSRLADYNEQFF. The CDR3, as DNA: TGTGCCAGCAGTCGACTAGCGGACTACAATGAGCAGTTCTTC.

The rearrangement uses TRBV5-1 and TRBJ2-5; 8 bases map to TRBD1. Germline V CDR1 and CDR2: SGHRS, YFSETQ. Trimming at V came to 1 base and at J to 5 bases, leaving 16 bases not matched to a gene. The CDR3 contains 18 residues. This CDR3 is CASSLLRGQGPSGETQYF. The CDR3 nucleotides read TGCGCCAGCAGCTTGCTTCGAGGACAGGGCCCCTCGGGGGAGACCCAGTACTTC.

J is TRBJ2-1 and V is TRBV19, with a tentative D call TRBD2 (5 bases). The germline V and J ends were trimmed by 5 bases and 0 bases, with 14 bases remaining between them. The CDR3 sequence is 16 residues long. CDR1 is LNHDA, CDR2 SQIVND, per germline (reference sequence). The CDR3 sequence: CASSLRADSSYNEQFF. The CDR3 coding sequence is TGTGCCAGTAGTCTTCGAGCGGATAGCTCCTACAATGAGCAGTTCTTC. Full variable domain (missing parts from reference TRBV19 and TRBJ2-1): DGGITQSPKYLFRKEGQNVTLSCEQNLNHDAMYWYRQDPGQGLRLIYYSQIVNDFQKGDIAEGYSVSREKKESFPLTVTSAQKNPTAFYLCASSLRADSSYNEQFFGPGTRLTVL.

The V call is TRBV7-8, the J call TRBJ2-5; 7 nucleotides match TRBD2. Germline V lookup: CDR1 SGHVS, CDR2 FQNEAQ. This CDR3 comprises 14 residues. J lost 1 base, V lost 6 bases, and 5 bases had no gene match. The chain's CDR3 is CASSFGTTQETQYF. In DNA form, the CDR3 reads TGTGCCAGCAGTTTCGGGACTACCCAAGAGACCCAGTACTTC.

The chain is built from TRBV7-9 and TRBJ2-1; TRBD2 is a possible D gene (5 bases). The germline V gene encodes CDR1 SEHNR and CDR2 FQNEAQ (reference sequence). This CDR3 has 12 amino acids. V lost 6 bases to trimming and J lost 8 bases, with 11 bases between them. CDR3 in DNA: TGTGCCAGCAGTTCCGGGGAGTATGAGCAGTTCTTC. This sequence encodes CASSSGEYEQFF.

This clone was detected only once. For the CDR3, the DNA is TGTGCCACCCTTACCACAACTAACTATGGCTACACCTTC. Amino acid sequence: CATLTTTNYGYTF. V is TRBV6-5 and J is TRBJ1-2; D remains ambiguous. The CDR3 covers 13 residues. The germline gives CDR1 MNHEY, CDR2 SVGAGI. The V end lost 10 bases, the J end lost 0 bases, and 12 bases lay between the germline ends.

This clone came up a few times. The chain couples TRBV6-2 or TRBV6-3 to TRBJ2-7; 8 bases align to TRBD1. This CDR3 is 14 amino acids long. The V gene end was trimmed by 4 bases and the J gene end by 2 bases; junction bases not matched to a gene: 4. Germline V gene lookup returns CDR1 MNHEY and CDR2 SVGEGT. The CDR3 DNA reads as TGTGCCAGCAGTTTCAGGACAGGGACCTACGAGCAGTACTTC. Protein: CASSFRTGTYEQYF.

The V call is TRBV19, the J call TRBJ1-5; TRBD1 aligns across 10 bases. This CDR3 contains 16 residues. The V and J ends lost 3 bases and 8 bases, in that order; junction bases with no gene match: 10. The germline CDR1 and CDR2 sequences are LNHDA and SQIVND (reference sequence). CDR3 region: CASSIGTGEVGKPQHF. The CDR3 DNA sequence: TGTGCCAGTAGTATCGGGACAGGGGAGGTAGGTAAGCCCCAGCATTTT.

In its sample, this clone was seen a few times. The chain links TRBV27 to TRBJ1-1; 7 bases are shared with TRBD1. The CDR3 extends over 15 amino acids. V lost 4 bases to trimming and J lost 7 bases; unmatched junction nucleotides: 12. Per germline, CDR1 MNHEY and CDR2 SMNVEV (reference sequence). The CDR3 region is CASSSTGPGIGEAFF. The CDR3 DNA reads TGTGCCAGCAGTTCGACAGGGCCGGGGATCGGTGAAGCTTTCTTT.

This clone is a singleton in its sample. V and J are TRBV11-1 and TRBJ2-1; TRBD2 matches at 7 bases. This CDR3 is 11 amino acids long. The germline CDR1 and CDR2 sequences are SGHAT and FQDESV (reference sequence). V lost 4 bases and J lost 13; bases outside the gene matches: 4. This CDR3 reads CASSSTSSQFF. CDR3 in DNA: TGTGCCAGCAGCTCGACTAGCTCCCAGTTCTTC.

The gene calls are TRBV4-2 and TRBJ1-2; D is possibly TRBD1 (5 bases). The germline gives CDR1 LGHNA, CDR2 YNFKEQ. This CDR3 is 16 amino acids long. V was shortened by 1 base and J by 0 bases, with 12 bases between the two germline ends. The CDR3: CASSQVGQETNYGYTF. In DNA form, the CDR3 reads TGTGCCAGCAGCCAAGTCGGACAAGAAACTAACTATGGCTACACCTTC.

The chain joins TRBV29-1 to TRBJ1-1; perhaps TRBD1 as D (6 bases). The CDR3 sequence is 11 residues long. Deletions cut 7 bases from V and 5 bases from J, with 11 bases between. CDR1 SQVTM and CDR2 ANQGSEA come from the germline V gene. CDR3: CSAERGTEAFF. The CDR3 DNA sequence: TGCAGCGCGGAGAGGGGGACTGAAGCTTTCTTT.

The chain combines TRBV14 with TRBJ2-1; 7 nucleotides line up with TRBD2. With V trimmed by 0 bases and J by 14 bases, 7 bases remained unmatched. In germline, CDR1 is SGHDN, CDR2 FVKESK. CDR3 length equals 13 residues. The CDR3 nucleotides read TGTGCCAGCAGCCAAGAACTCTCGGGACTAAAGTTCTTC. Protein sequence: CASSQELSGLKFF.

This clone was observed a handful of times. This rearrangement joins TRBV7-3 to TRBJ2-3; TRBD2 matches at 7 bases. Trimming removed 2 bases from V and 6 bases from J; junction bases left unmatched: 8. Germline CDR1 reads SGHTA; CDR2 reads FQGTGA. The CDR3 totals 15 residues. The CDR3 nucleotides are TGTGCCAGCAGCTTAGGGACTACTCGTTCCGATACGCAGTATTTT. Translation gives CASSLGTTRSDTQYF.